The present TCR beta chain was sequenced within a study of TET2 disruption in CD19-targeted CAR T cells (dated by TCRdb to the late 2010s). Background for the entire study: No additional inclusion criteria were applied, and the number of samples was determined by the original clinical trial design and by sample availability.

TCR beta chain deep sequencing was performed with the immunoSEQ assay. The paper's processing steps were these. Only productive TCR beta rearrangements were used to compute clonotype frequencies. This immuneACCESS table, as held by TCRdb, lists in-frame sequences with V and J called but not all clones. Of the missing ones, under half trace to an unresolved V gene in checked studies; the others have no known cause. D and trimming were read from the DNA, whereas the V and J calls and clone size are those reported in that table. The sample's records list tens of thousands of clones. Of the sample, 1.9% falls within the top ten clones. Reading the label with the study, this specimen's treatment or condition is: autologous CTL019 cells: CD19 CAR with 4-1BB and CD3 zeta domains. The CD19 CAR incorporated TCR zeta and 4-1BB costimulatory signaling domains. Leukapheresis was used to collect T cells from peripheral blood for manufacturing CTL019. The DNeasy Blood and Tissue Kit was used to extract genomic DNA from pre-infusion T cells, peripheral blood, or sorted post-infusion T cells.

The investigation overall reported the following: Conclusions about the patient's CAR T cells rested on extensive analysis of a single subject.

According to the germline V gene (reference sequence), CDR1 reads MNHEY and CDR2 reads SMNVEV. V loses 2 bases of germline sequence and J loses 2 bases, and the interval between the two ends is 9 bases. The CDR3 sequence holds 15 residues, the cysteine and phenylalanine included. The 36 bases shown cover part of the CDR3, and their frame starts at base 1. About this clone: There is no known antigen for this receptor. The observed sequence ends 3 residues before the CDR3 terminus, with the missing tail filled in from the germline J gene.

This TCR was sampled from a man aged 70 or older with chronic lymphocytic leukemia. The chain is assembled from TRBV27 and TRBJ2-2; a weak D assignment points to TRBD1 (5 bases agree). The sample was CD8- CAR+ T cells sorted from cultured blood T cells, taken for CD19 CAR T cell therapy. What this sample's cell subset or site label stands for: CD8-negative CAR-positive T cells from the infusion product. CDR3 DNA, as far as it was read: TGTGCCAGCAGTTTACACAGGAGTAACACCGGGGAG. This codes for CASSLHRSNTGE. The complete CDR3 sequence is CASSLHRSNTGELFF.